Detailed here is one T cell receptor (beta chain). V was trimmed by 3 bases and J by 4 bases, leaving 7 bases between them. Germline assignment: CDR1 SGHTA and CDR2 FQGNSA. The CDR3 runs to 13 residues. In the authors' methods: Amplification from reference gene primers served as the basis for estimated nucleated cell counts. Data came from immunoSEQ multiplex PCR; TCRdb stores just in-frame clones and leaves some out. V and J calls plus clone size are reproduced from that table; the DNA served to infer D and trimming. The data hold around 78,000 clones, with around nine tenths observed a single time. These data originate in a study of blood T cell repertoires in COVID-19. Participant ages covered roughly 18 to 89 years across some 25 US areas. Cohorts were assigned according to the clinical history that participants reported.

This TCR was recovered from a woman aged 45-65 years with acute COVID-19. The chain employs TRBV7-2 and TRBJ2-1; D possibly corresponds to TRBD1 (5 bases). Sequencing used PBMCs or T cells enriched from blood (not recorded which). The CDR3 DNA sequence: TGTGCCAGCAGCTTGACAGTTTACAATGAGCAGTTCTTC. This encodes CASSLTVYNEQFF.